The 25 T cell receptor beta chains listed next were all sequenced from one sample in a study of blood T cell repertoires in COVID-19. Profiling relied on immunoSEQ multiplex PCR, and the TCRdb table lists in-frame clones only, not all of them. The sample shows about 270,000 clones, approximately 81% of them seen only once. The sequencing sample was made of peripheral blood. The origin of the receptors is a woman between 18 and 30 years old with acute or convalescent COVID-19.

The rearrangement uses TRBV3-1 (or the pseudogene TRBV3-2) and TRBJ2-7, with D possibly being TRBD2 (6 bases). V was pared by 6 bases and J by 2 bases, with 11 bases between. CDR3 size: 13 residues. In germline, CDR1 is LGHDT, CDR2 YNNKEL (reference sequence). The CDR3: CASRDYETYEQYF. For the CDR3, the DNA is TGTGCCAGCAGGGACTACGAAACCTACGAGCAGTACTTC.

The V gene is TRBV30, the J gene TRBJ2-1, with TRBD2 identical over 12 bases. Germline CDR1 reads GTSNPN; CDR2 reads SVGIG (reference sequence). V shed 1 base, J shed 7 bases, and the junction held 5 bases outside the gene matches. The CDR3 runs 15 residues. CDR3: CAWSGLAGVLNEQFF. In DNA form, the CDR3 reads TGTGCCTGGAGTGGACTAGCGGGAGTCTTAAATGAGCAGTTCTTC.

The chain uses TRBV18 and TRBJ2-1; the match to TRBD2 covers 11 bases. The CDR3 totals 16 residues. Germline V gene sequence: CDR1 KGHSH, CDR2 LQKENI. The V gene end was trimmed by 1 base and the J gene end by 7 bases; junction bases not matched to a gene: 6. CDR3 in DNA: TGTGCCAGCTCACCACGGCTAGCGGGAGGAATGAATGAGCAGTTCTTC. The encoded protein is CASSPRLAGGMNEQFF.

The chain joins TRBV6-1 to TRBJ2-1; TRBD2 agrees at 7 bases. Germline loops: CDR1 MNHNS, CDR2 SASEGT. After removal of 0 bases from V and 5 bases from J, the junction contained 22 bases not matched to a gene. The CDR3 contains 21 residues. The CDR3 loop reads CASSEALSRLAALIPHNEQFF. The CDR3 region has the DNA TGTGCCAGCAGTGAAGCGCTTAGTCGGCTAGCGGCTCTAATCCCCCACAATGAGCAGTTCTTC.

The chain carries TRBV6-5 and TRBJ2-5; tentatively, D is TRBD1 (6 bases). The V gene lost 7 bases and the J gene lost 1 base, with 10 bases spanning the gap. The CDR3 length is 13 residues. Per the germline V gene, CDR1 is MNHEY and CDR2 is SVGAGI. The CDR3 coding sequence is TGTGCCAGCAATGGACAGCCCCAAGAGACCCAGTACTTC. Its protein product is CASNGQPQETQYF.

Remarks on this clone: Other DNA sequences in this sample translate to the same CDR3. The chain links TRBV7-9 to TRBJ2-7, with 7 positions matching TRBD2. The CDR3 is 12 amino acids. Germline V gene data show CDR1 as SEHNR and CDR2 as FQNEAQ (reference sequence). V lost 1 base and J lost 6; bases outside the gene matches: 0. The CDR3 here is CASSLGGSEQYF. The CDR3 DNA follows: TGTGCCAGCAGCTTAGGCGGGAGCGAGCAGTACTTC. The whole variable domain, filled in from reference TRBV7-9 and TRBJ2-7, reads DTGVSQNPRHKITKRGQNVTFRCDPISEHNRLYWYRQTLGQGPEFLTYFQNEAQLEKSRLLSDRFSAERPKGSFSTLEIQRTEQGDSAMYLCASSLGGSEQYFGPGTRLTVT.

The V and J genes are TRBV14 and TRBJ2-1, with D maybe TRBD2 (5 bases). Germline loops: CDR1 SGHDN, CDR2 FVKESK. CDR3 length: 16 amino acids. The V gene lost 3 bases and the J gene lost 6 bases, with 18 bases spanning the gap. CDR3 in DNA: TGTGCCAGCAGCCAGAGAACACTAGTTTATCCCAATGAGCAGTTCTTC. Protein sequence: CASSQRTLVYPNEQFF.

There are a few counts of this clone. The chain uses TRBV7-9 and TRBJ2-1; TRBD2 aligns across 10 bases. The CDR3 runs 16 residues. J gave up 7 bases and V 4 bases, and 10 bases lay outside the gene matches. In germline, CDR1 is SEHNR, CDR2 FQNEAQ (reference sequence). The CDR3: CASSSPASGRSNEQFF. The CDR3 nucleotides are TGTGCCAGCAGCTCTCCGGCTAGCGGGAGAAGTAATGAGCAGTTCTTC.

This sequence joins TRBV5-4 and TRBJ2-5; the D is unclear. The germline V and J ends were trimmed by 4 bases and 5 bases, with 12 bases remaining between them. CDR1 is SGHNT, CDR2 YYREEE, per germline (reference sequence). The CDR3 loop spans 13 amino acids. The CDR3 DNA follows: TGTGCCAGCAGCCCTCTTCCGAGGGAGACCCAGTACTTC. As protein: CASSPLPRETQYF.

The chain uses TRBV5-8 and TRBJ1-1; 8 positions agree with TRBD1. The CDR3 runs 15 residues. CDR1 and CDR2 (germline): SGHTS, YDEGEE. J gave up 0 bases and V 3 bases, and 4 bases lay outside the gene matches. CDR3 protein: CASSWGTGMNTEAFF. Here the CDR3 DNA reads TGTGCCAGCAGCTGGGGGACAGGAATGAACACTGAAGCTTTCTTT. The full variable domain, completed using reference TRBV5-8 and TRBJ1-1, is EAGVTQSPTHLIKTRGQQATLRCSPISGHTSVYWYQQALGLGLQFLLWYDEGEERNRGNFPPRFSGRQFPNYSSELNVNALELEDSALYLCASSWGTGMNTEAFFGQGTRLTVV.

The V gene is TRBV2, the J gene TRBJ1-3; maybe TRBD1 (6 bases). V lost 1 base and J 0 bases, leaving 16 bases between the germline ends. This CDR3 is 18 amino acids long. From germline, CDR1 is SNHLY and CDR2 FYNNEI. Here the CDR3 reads CASSEDGGPFSSGNTIYF. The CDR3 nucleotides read TGTGCCAGCAGTGAAGACGGGGGGCCCTTCTCCTCTGGAAACACCATATATTTT.

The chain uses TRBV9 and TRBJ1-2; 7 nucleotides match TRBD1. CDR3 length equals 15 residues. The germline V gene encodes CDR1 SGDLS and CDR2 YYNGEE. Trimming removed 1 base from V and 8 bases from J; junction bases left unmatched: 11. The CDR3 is CASSVYDRAAEGYTF. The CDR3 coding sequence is TGTGCCAGCAGCGTATACGACAGGGCGGCAGAGGGCTACACCTTC.

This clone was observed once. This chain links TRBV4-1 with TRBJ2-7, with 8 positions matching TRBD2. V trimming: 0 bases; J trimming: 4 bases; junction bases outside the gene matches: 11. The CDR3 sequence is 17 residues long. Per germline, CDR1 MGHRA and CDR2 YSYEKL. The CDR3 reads CASSQDRGPSGSYEQYF. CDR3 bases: TGCGCCAGCAGCCAAGACCGTGGTCCGAGCGGGAGTTACGAGCAGTACTTC.

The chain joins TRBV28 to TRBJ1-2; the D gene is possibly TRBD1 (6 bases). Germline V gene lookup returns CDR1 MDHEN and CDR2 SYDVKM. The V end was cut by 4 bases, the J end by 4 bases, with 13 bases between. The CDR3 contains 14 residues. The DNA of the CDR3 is TGTGCCAGCAGTTCCCAAGACAGGATCTATGGCTACACCTTC. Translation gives CASSSQDRIYGYTF.

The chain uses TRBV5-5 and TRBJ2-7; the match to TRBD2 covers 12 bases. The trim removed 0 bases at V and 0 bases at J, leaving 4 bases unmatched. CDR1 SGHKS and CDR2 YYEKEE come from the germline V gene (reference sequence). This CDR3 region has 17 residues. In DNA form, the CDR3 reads TGTGCCAGCAGCTTGGCACTAGCGGGAGGTAGCTCCTACGAGCAGTACTTC. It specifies CASSLALAGGSSYEQYF.

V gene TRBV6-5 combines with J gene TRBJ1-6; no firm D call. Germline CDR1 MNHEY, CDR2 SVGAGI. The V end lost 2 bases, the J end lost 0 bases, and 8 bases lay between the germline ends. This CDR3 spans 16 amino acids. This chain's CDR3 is CASSYQQSSYNSPLHF. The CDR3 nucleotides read TGTGCCAGCAGTTACCAACAGAGCTCCTATAATTCACCCCTCCACTTT.

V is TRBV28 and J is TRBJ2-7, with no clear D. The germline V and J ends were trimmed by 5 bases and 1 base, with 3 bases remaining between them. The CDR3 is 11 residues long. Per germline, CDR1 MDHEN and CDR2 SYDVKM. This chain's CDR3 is CASSASYEQYF. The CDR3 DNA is TGTGCCAGCAGTGCGTCCTACGAGCAGTACTTC.

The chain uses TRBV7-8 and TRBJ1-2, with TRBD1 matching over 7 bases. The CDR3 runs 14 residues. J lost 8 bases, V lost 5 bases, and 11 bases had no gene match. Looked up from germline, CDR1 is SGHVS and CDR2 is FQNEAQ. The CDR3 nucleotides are TGTGCCAGCAGCGCTAGACAGGGCGGTAGGGGCTACACCTTC. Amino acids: CASSARQGGRGYTF.

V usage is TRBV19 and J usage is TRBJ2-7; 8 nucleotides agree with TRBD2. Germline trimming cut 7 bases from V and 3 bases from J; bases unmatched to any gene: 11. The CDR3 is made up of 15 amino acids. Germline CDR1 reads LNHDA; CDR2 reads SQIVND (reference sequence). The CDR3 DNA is TGTGCCAGTAATGCCGGGACTAGGGATATCTACGAGCAGTACTTC. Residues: CASNAGTRDIYEQYF.

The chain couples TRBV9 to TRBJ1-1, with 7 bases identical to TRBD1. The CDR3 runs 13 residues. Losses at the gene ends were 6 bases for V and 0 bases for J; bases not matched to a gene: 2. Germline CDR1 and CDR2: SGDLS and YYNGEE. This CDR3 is CASTTGVNTEAFF. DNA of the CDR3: TGTGCCAGCACCACAGGGGTGAACACTGAAGCTTTCTTT. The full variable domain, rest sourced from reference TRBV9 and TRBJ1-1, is DSGVTQTPKHLITATGQRVTLRCSPRSGDLSVYWYQQSLDQGLQFLIQYYNGEERAKGNILERFSAQQFPDLHSELNLSSLELGDSALYFCASTTGVNTEAFFGQGTRLTVV.

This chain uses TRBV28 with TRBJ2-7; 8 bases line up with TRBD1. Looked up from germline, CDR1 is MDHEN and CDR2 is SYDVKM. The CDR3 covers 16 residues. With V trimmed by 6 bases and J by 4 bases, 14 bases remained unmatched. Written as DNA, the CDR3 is TGTGCCAGCAGCCGGGGGACAGGAATCTCCTCATACGAGCAGTACTTC. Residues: CASSRGTGISSYEQYF.

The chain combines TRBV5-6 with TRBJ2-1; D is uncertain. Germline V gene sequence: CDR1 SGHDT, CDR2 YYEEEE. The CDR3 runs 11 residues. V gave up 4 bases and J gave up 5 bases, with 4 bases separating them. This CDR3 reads CASSQNNEQFF. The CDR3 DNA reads TGTGCCAGCAGCCAAAACAATGAGCAGTTCTTC.

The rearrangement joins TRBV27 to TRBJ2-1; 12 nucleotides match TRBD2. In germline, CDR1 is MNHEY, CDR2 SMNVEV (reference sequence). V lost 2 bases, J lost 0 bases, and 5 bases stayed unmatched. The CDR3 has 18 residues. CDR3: CASSLGLAGKSSYNEQFF. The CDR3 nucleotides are TGTGCCAGCAGTTTAGGACTAGCGGGGAAAAGCTCCTACAATGAGCAGTTCTTC.

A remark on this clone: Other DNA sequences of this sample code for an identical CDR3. The CDR3 DNA reads as TGTGCCAGCAGTTATTCGGCAGGGGGGAGCTCCTACGAGCAGTACTTC. Amino acid sequence: CASSYSAGGSSYEQYF. V and J are TRBV6-5 and TRBJ2-7; tentative D call: TRBD1 (7 bases). The CDR3 length is 16 residues. V lost 3 bases and J lost 0, with 15 bases in between. In germline, CDR1 is MNHEY, CDR2 SVGAGI.

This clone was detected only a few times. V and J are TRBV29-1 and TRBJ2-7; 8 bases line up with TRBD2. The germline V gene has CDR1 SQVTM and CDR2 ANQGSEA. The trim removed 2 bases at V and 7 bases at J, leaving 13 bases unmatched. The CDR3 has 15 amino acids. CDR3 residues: CSVEYQTGLAGEQYF. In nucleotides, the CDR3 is TGCAGCGTTGAATACCAAACCGGACTAGCTGGGGAGCAGTACTTC.